This TCR beta chain came from a study of CD8 T cells in Susac syndrome. The CDR3 extends over 10 amino acids. CDR1 is MGHDK, CDR2 SYGVNS, per germline. Trimming cost V 8 bases and J 5 bases, with 6 bases left between them. RNA totalling roughly 0.45 to 1 ug underwent reverse transcription with random hexamers. TCRdb independently ran MiXCR on the immunoSEQ multiplex PCR reads; one entry per CDR3 protein. The sample yields approximately 90,000 distinct CDR3 sequences, 85% to 95% seen once. The receptor was isolated from a human donor in good health. The genes are TRBV25-1 and TRBJ1-1; no clear D gene. Material for sequencing was CD8+ T cells from PBMCs. CDR3 protein: CASGETEAFF. The CDR3, as DNA: TGTGCCAGCGGGGAGACTGAAGCTTTCTTT.